This TCR beta chain is drawn from a study of cytomegalovirus exposure and HLA in healthy donors. In the study overall: An earlier analysis identified more than 95 million unique TCR beta sequences in about 170 million T cells.

Of note for this clone: Its cognate antigen is unknown.

A multiplex PCR was run with 60 Vbeta primers and 13 Jbeta primers. The method was immunoSEQ multiplex PCR; TCRdb's version includes in-frame clones alone and lacks a portion of them. The table has under 150,000 clones, around 68% seen once. Whole-study findings and limits: Later work found that TCR association rates differed between HLA loci; DRB1 had the most and HLA-C the fewest. Some highly shared sequence variants likely arose as a pipeline artifact. Sequencing depth roughly uniform across donors was assumed in presence/absence analyses.

Trimming cost V 4 bases and J 8 bases; bases outside gene matches: 8. The CDR3 runs to 14 residues. Germline assignment: CDR1 SGDLS and CDR2 YYNGEE. This TCR was sampled from a woman in her forties in good health and CMV-seropositive. The chain recombines TRBV9 with TRBJ1-2; 10 bases fit TRBD1. The specimen sequenced was PBMCs. In nucleotides, the CDR3 is TGTGCCAGCAGCCCCCGACAGGGGGCGAGGGGCTACACCTTC. This codes for CASSPRQGARGYTF.